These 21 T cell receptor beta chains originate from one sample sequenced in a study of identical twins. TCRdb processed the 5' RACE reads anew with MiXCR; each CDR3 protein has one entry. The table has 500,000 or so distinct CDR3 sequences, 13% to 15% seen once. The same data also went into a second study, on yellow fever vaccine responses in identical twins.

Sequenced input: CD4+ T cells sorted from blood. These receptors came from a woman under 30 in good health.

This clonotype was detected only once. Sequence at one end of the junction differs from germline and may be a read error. CDR3 amino acids: CATGLTQETQNF. For the CDR3, the DNA is TGTGCCACGGGACTAACCCAAGAGACCCAGAACTTC. The chain combines TRBV7-9 with TRBJ2-5, with 7 nucleotides matching TRBD2. The length of the CDR3 is 12 residues. CDR1 and CDR2 (germline): SEHNR, FQNEAQ (reference sequence).

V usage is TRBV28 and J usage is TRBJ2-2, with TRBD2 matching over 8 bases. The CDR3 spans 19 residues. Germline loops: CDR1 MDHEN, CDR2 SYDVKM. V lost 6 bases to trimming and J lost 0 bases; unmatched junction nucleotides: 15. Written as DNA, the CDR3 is TGTGCCAGCAGCCTAAGCGGGAGAATGGGGATACCGAACACCGGGGAGCTGTTTTTT. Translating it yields CASSLSGRMGIPNTGELFF.

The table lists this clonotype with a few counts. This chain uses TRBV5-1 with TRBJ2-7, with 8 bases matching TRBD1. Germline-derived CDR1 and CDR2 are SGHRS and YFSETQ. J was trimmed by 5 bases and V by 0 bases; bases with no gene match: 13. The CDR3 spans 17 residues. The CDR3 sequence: CASSLGPTGGFGDEQYF. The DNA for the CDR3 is TGCGCCAGCAGCTTGGGCCCTACAGGGGGATTCGGCGACGAGCAGTACTTC.

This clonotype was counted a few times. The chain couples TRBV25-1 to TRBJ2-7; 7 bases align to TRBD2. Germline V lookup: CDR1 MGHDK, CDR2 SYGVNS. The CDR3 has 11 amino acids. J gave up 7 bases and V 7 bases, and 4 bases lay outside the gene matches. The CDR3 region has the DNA TGTGCCAGCACTCGGGGGGTTGAGCAGTACTTC. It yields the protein CASTRGVEQYF.

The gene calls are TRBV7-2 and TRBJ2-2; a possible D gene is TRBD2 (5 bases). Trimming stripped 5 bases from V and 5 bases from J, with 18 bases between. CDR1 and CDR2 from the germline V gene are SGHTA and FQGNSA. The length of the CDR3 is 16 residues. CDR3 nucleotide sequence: TGTGCCAGCAGCCTAAGTGTGGGAAGCGGTACCGGGGAGCTGTTTTTT. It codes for CASSLSVGSGTGELFF.

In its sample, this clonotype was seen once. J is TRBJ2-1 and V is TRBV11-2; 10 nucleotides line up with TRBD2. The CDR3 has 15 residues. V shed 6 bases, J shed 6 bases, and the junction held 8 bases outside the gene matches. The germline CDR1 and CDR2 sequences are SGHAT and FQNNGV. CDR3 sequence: CASSTIAGGINEQFF. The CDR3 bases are TGTGCCAGCAGTACCATAGCGGGGGGAATCAATGAGCAGTTCTTC.

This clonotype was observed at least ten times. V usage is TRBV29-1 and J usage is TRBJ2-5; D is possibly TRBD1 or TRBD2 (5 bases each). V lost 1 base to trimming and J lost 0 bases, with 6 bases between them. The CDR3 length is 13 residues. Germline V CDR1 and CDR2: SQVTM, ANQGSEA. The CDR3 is CSVEGDHQETQYF. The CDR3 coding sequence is TGCAGCGTTGAAGGGGACCACCAAGAGACCCAGTACTTC.

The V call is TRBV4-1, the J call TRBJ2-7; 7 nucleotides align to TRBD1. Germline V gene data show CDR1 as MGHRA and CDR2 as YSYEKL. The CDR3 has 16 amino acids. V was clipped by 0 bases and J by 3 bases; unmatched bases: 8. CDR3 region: CASSQDLQTGYYEQYF. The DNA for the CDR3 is TGCGCCAGCAGCCAAGACCTCCAGACAGGGTACTACGAGCAGTACTTC.

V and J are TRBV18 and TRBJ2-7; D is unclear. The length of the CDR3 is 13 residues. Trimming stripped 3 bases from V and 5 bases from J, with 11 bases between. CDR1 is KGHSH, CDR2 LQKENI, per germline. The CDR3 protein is CASSPGPEDEQYF. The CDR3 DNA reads TGTGCCAGCTCACCCGGACCCGAGGACGAGCAGTACTTC. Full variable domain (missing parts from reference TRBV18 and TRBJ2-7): NAGVMQNPRHLVRRRGQEARLRCSPMKGHSHVYWYRQLPEEGLKFMVYLQKENIIDESGMPKERFSAEFPKEGPSILRIQQVVRGDSAAYFCASSPGPEDEQYFGPGTRLTVT.

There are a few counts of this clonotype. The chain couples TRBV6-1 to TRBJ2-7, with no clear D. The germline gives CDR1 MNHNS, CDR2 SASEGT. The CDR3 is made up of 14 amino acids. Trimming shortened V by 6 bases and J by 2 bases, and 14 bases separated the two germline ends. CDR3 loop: CASSQGIGTYEQYF. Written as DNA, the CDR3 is TGTGCCAGCAGCCAAGGGATTGGGACCTACGAGCAGTACTTC.

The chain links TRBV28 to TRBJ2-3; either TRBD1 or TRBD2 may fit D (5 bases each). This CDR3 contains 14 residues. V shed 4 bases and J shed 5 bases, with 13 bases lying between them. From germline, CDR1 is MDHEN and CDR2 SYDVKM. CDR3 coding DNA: TGTGCCAGCAGTTACCCAGAGGGGATAGATACGCAGTATTTT. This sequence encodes CASSYPEGIDTQYF.

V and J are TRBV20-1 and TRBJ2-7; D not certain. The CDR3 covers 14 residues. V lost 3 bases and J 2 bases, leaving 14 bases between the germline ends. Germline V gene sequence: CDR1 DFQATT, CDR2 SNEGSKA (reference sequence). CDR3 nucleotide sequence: TGCAGTGCTAGCCTCTGGGATCCCCCCTACGAGCAGTACTTC. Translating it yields CSASLWDPPYEQYF.

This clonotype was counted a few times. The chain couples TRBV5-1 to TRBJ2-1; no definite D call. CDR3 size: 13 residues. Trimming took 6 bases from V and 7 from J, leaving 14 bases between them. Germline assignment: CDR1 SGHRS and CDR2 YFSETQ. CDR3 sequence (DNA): TGCGCCAGCACCCCGACCCTGGGGAATGAGCAGTTCTTC. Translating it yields CASTPTLGNEQFF.

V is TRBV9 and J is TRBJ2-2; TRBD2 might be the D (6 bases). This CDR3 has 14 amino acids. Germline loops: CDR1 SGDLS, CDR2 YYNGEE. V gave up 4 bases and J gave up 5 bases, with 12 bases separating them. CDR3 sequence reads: CASSKRGGTGELFF. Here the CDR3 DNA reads TGTGCCAGCAGCAAAAGAGGAGGGACCGGGGAGCTGTTTTTT.

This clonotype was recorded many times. CDR3 DNA: TGCATCCCTGGAGGGGCCGCGACAGATACGCAGTATTTT. Translation: CIPGGAATDTQYF. The V call is TRBV29-1, the J call TRBJ2-3; tentative D call: TRBD2 (6 bases). This CDR3 has 13 residues. Germline CDR1 SQVTM, CDR2 ANQGSEA.

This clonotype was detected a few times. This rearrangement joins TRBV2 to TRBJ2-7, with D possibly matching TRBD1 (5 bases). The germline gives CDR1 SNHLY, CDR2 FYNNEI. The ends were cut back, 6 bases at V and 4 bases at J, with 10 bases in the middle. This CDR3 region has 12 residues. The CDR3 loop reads CASRVRTYEQYF. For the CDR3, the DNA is TGTGCCAGCAGGGTAAGGACATACGAGCAGTACTTC.

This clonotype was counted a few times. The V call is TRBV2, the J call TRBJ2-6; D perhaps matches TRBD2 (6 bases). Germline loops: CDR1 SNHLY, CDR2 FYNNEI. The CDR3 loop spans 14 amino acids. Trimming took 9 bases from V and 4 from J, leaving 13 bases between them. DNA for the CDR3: TGTGCCAGTACCGGGACTGCAGGGGCCAACGTCCTGACTTTC. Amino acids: CASTGTAGANVLTF.

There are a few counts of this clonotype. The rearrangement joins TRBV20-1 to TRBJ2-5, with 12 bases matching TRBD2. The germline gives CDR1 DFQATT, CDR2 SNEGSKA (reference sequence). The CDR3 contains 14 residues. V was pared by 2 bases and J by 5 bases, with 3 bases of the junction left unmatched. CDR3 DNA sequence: TGCAGTGCTAGACTAGCGGGAGGGGGTGAGACCCAGTACTTC. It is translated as CSARLAGGGETQYF.

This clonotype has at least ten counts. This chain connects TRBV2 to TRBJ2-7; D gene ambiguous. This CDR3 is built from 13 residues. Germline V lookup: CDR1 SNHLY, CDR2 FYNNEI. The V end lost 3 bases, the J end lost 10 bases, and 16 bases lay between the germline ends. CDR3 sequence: CASSESARLEQYF. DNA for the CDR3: TGTGCCAGCAGTGAGTCGGCGAGGCTTGAACAGTACTTC.

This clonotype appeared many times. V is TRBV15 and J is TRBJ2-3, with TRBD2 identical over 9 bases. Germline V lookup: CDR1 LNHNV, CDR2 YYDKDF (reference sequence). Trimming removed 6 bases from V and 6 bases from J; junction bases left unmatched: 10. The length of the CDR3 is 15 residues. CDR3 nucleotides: TGTGCCACCAGAATAAGGCGGGAGGGCCGGGATACGCAGTATTTT. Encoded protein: CATRIRREGRDTQYF.

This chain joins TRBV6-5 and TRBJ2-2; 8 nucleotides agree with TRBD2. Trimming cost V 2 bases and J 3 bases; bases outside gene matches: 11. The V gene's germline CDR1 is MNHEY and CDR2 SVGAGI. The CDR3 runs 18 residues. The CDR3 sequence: CASSYLGLAGRDTGELFF. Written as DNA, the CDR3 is TGTGCCAGCAGTTACCTAGGTCTAGCCGGGAGGGACACCGGGGAGCTGTTTTTT.